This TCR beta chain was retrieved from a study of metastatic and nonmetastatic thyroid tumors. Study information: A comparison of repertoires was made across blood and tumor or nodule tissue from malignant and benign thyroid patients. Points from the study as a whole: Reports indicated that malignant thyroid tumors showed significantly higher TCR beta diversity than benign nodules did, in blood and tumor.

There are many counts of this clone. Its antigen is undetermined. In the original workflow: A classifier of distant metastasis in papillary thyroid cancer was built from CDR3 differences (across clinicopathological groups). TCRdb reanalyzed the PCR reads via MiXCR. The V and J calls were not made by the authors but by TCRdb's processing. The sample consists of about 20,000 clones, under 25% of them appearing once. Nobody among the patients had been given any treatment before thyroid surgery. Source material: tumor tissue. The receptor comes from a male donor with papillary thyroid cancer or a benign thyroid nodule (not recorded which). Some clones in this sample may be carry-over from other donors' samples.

The CDR3 bases are TGTGCCAGCAGCCCCACAGGGTCGGGCTATGGCTACACCTTC. This codes for CASSPTGSGYGYTF. This sequence joins TRBV3-1 and TRBJ1-2, with D tentatively TRBD1 (6 bases). CDR3 length: 14 residues. Germline V gene lookup returns CDR1 LGHDT and CDR2 YNNKEL (reference sequence). The ends were cut back, 4 bases at V and 4 bases at J, with 13 bases in the middle. Looking up the rest from reference TRBV3-1 and TRBJ1-2 gives the full variable domain: DTAVSQTPKYLVTQMGNDKSIKCEQNLGHDTMYWYKQDSKKFLKIMFSYNNKELIINETVPNRFSPKSPDKAHLNLHINSLELGDSAVYFCASSPTGSGYGYTFGSGTRLTVV.